This record covers a single T cell receptor (beta chain). This entry comes from a study of technical replicates of blood from four donors. Profiling relied on immunoSEQ multiplex PCR, and the TCRdb table lists in-frame clones only, not all of them. The table shows 84,000 or so clones, with over 90% occurring only once. The CDR3 contains 15 residues. Germline assignment: CDR1 SGHRS and CDR2 YFSETQ. J was trimmed by 3 bases and V by 0 bases; bases with no gene match: 3. The clonotype originates from a human donor in good health. Sequencing was done on a sample of T cells isolated from PBMCs. The chain recombines TRBV5-1 with TRBJ2-5, with TRBD2 matching over 9 bases. The chain's CDR3 is CASSLGLAAEETQYF. CDR3 bases: TGCGCCAGCAGCTTGGGACTAGCGGCCGAAGAGACCCAGTACTTC.